This is a list of T cell receptor beta chains from one sample in a study of blood T cell repertoires in COVID-19. This table comes from immunoSEQ multiplex PCR, and its TCRdb copy is limited to in-frame clones, with some not included. The table has about 250,000 clones, about 80% seen once. Sequencing input: peripheral blood. These receptors came from a man older than 75 with acute or convalescent COVID-19. The CDR3 runs from the conserved cysteine through the conserved F or W. The D gene is left open where the match is weak. Clone size is given for some rows only: seen once, a few or many times, or a class if the clone is expanded.

cdr3_nt	cdr3_aa	clone_size	d_call	v_call	j_call
TGTGCCAGTAGTAGAAGGACTAGCGGGGGGAATGAGCAGTTCTTC	CASSRRTSGGNEQFF	once	TRBD2	TRBV19	TRBJ2-1
TGTGCCAGCAGTTTGGAAATACAGGTCTATAGCAATCAGCCCCAGCATTTT	CASSLEIQVYSNQPQHF	once	.	TRBV28	TRBJ1-5
TGTGCCACCAGCGGGGGGGCCTACAATGAGCAGTTCTTC	CATSGGAYNEQFF	.	TRBD2	TRBV24-1	TRBJ2-1
TGTGCCAGCAGCCCCCCCCTAGGACAGGGGAACACTGAAGCTTTCTTT	CASSPPLGQGNTEAFF	.	TRBD1	TRBV7-2	TRBJ1-1
TGTGCCAGCAGTTTATTCGTGGATACGCAGTATTTT	CASSLFVDTQYF	.	.	TRBV6-6	TRBJ2-3
TGTGCCAGCAGTACGGGTCAGGGTCGGTTTTTT	CASSTGQGRFF	few	.	TRBV2	TRBJ1-4
TGTGCCACCAGTCCTTCTAGCGGGGTTCCCAATGAGCAGTTCTTC	CATSPSSGVPNEQFF	.	TRBD2	TRBV24-1	TRBJ2-1
TGTGCCAGCAGCGGAGAGGGAATCTCCGAGCAGTACTTC	CASSGEGISEQYF	once	.	TRBV21-1	TRBJ2-7
TGTGCCAGCAGCAGATTGGACTCATCTGGAAACACCATATATTTT	CASSRLDSSGNTIYF	.	.	TRBV9	TRBJ1-3
TGTGCCAGCAGCCCTAGGACAGAGAACACTGAAGCTTTCTTT	CASSPRTENTEAFF	few	.	TRBV5-6	TRBJ1-1